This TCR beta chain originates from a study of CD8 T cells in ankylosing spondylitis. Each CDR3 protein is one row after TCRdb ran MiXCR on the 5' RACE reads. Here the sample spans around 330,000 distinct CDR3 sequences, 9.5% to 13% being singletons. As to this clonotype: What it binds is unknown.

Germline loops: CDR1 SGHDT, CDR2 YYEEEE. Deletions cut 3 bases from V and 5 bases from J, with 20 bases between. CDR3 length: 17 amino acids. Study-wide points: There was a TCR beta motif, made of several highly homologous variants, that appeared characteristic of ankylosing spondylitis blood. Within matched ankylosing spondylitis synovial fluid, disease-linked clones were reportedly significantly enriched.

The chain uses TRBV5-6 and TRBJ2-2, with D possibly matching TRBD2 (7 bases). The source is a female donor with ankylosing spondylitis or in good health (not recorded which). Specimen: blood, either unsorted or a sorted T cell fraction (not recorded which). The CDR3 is CASSSLGTGGPTGELFF. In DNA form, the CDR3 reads TGTGCCAGCAGCTCCCTCGGGACGGGGGGCCCGACCGGGGAGCTGTTTTTT.